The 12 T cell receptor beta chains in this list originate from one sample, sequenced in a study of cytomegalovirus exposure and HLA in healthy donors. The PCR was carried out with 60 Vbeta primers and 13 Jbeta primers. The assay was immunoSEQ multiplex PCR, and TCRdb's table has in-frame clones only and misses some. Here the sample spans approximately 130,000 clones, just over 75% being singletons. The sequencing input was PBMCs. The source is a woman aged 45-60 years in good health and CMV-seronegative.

CDR3 in amino acids: CASSLGTSGRASYNEQFF. The CDR3 DNA sequence: TGCGCCAGCAGCCTTGGGACTAGCGGGAGGGCTAGCTACAATGAGCAGTTCTTC. The chain recombines TRBV4-3 with TRBJ2-1; 16 nucleotides match TRBD2. Unmatched junction bases numbered 6, after V lost 4 bases and J lost 3 bases. CDR3 size: 18 residues. CDR1 is LGHNA and CDR2 is YSLEER in the germline V gene.

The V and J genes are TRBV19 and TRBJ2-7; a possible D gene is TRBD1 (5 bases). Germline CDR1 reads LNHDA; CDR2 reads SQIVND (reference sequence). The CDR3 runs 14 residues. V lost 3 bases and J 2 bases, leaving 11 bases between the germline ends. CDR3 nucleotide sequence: TGTGCCAGTAGTATTATCGGCAGGGCCTACGAGCAGTACGTC. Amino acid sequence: CASSIIGRAYEQYV.

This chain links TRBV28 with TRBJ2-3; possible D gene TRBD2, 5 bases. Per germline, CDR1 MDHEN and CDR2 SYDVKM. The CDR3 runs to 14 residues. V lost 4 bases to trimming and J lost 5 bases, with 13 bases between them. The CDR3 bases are TGTGCCAGCAGTTCACTAGGGTTTGGAGATACGCAGTATTTT. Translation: CASSSLGFGDTQYF. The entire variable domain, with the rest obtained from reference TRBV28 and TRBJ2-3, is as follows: DVKVTQSSRYLVKRTGEKVFLECVQDMDHENMFWYRQDPGLGLRLIYFSYDVKMKEKGDIPEGYSVSREKKERFSLILESASTNQTSMYLCASSSLGFGDTQYFGPGTRLTVL.

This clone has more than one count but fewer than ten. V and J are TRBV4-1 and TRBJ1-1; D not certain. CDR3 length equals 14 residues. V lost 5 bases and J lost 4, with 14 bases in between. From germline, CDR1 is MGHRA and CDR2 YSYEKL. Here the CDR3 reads CASSSSSRGTEAFF. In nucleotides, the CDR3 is TGCGCCAGCAGCTCGAGCTCCCGGGGCACTGAAGCTTTCTTT.

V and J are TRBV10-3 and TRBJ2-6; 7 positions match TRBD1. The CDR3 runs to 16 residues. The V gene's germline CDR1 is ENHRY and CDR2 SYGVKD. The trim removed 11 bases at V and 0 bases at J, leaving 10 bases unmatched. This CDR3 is CAATGAPLSGANVLTF. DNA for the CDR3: TGTGCCGCAACAGGGGCCCCCCTCTCTGGGGCCAACGTCCTGACTTTC.

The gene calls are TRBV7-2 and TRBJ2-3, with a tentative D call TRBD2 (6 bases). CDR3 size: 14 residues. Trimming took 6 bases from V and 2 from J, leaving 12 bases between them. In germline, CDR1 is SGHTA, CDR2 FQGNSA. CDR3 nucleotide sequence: TGTGCCAGCAGTCGTAGCGGACCCACAGATACGCAGTATTTT. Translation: CASSRSGPTDTQYF. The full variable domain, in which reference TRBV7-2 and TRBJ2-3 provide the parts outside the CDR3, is GAGVSQSPSNKVTEKGKDVELRCDPISGHTALYWYRQSLGQGLEFLIYFQGNSAPDKSGLPSDRFSAERTGGSVSTLTIQRTQQEDSAVYLCASSRSGPTDTQYFGPGTRLTVL.

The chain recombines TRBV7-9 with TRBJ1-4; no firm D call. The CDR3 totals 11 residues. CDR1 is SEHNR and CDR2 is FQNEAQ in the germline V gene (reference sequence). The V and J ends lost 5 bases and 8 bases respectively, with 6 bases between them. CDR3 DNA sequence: TGTGCCAGCAGCACCAGAGAAAAACTGTTTTTT. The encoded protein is CASSTREKLFF.

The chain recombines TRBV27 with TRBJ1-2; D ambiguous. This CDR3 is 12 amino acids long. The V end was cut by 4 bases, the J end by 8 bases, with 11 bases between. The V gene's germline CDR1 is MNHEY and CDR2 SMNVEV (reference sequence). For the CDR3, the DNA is TGTGCCAGCAGTTCCTCGGAGGAAGGCTACACCTTC. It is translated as CASSSSEEGYTF.

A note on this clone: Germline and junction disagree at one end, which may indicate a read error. CDR3: CAWNPKPTAQPQNF. CDR3 nucleotide sequence: TGTGCCTGGAACCCAAAGCCGACAGCTCAGCCCCAGAATTTT. The rearrangement joins TRBV30 to TRBJ1-5; D is possibly TRBD1 (5 bases). The CDR3 length is 14 residues. Germline CDR1 GTSNPN, CDR2 SVGIG (reference sequence).

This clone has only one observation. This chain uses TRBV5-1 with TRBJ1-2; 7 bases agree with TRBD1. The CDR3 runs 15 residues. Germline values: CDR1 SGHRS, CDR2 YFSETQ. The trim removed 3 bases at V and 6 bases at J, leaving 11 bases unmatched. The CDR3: CASSSYGQDKDGYTF. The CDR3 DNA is TGCGCCAGCAGCTCTTACGGACAGGATAAGGATGGCTACACCTTC.

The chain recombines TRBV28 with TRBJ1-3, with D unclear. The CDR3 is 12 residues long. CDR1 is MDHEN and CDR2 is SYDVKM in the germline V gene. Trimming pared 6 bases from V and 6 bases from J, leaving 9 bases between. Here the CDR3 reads CASSQVKNTIYF. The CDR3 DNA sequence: TGTGCCAGCAGCCAGGTGAAAAACACCATATATTTT.

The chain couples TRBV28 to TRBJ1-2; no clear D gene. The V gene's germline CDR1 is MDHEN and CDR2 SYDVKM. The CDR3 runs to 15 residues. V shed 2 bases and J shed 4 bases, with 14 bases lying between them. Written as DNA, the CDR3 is TGTGCCAGCAGTTTACGGCTGGTAGGGAGCTATGGCTACACCTTC. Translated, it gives CASSLRLVGSYGYTF.